The next 28 T cell receptor beta chains were all read from a single sample in a study of blood T cells in healthy people across ages. Alongside a J-beta primer mix, a sample-barcoded 5' primer served in a second PCR lasting about 7 to 12 cycles. TCRdb analysed the 5' RACE reads with MiXCR anew, one entry per CDR3 protein. The table includes some 1.4 million distinct CDR3 sequences, 42% detected once. Sequencing used blood. The receptors here all came from a woman aged 18-35 years in good health.

The chain has TRBV4-1 and TRBJ2-7; the match to TRBD2 covers 7 bases. The germline CDR1 and CDR2 sequences are MGHRA and YSYEKL. J lost 0 bases, V lost 2 bases, and 4 bases had no gene match. There are 15 residues in the CDR3. CDR3 amino acids: CASSQSGGRSYEQYF. CDR3 bases: TGCGCCAGCAGCCAATCGGGAGGCCGCTCCTACGAGCAGTACTTC.

There are a few counts of this clonotype. V usage is TRBV29-1 and J usage is TRBJ1-5; TRBD1 might be the D (6 bases). The V gene lost 3 bases and the J gene lost 3 bases, with 12 bases spanning the gap. This CDR3 contains 14 residues. Germline V lookup: CDR1 SQVTM, CDR2 ANQGSEA. The CDR3 sequence is CSVDGRGDNQPQHF. DNA of the CDR3: TGCAGCGTTGACGGGAGGGGGGACAATCAGCCCCAGCATTTT.

This chain connects TRBV7-9 to TRBJ2-5; 14 bases match TRBD2. The CDR3 has 18 amino acids. Germline trimming cut 2 bases from V and 11 bases from J; bases unmatched to any gene: 16. CDR1 and CDR2 (germline): SEHNR, FQNEAQ (reference sequence). The CDR3 is CASSLRGTSGRWDNEQYF. CDR3 DNA: TGTGCCAGCAGCTTACGGGGGACTAGCGGGAGATGGGACAATGAGCAGTACTTC.

This clonotype was detected only a few times. This chain connects TRBV3-1 to TRBJ2-7; D is unresolved. From germline, CDR1 is LGHDT and CDR2 YNNKEL (reference sequence). The CDR3 is 12 amino acids. Trimming removed 4 bases from V and 6 bases from J, with 10 bases in between. The CDR3: CASSRTSAEQYF. The DNA of the CDR3 is TGTGCCAGCAGCCGAACGTCGGCCGAGCAGTACTTC.

This rearrangement joins TRBV30 to TRBJ1-2; D is unresolved. The CDR3 totals 10 residues. The germline V and J ends were trimmed by 2 bases and 6 bases, with 4 bases remaining between them. Per the germline V gene, CDR1 is GTSNPN and CDR2 is SVGIG (reference sequence). The CDR3 loop reads CAWSRDGYTF. As DNA, the CDR3 is TGTGCCTGGAGTCGAGATGGCTACACCTTC.

Only a few counts were recorded for this clonotype. This sequence joins TRBV5-1 and TRBJ1-4, with 9 bases that match TRBD1. Trimming at V came to 4 bases and at J to 7 bases, leaving 5 bases not matched to a gene. The CDR3 is made up of 14 amino acids. Germline CDR1 and CDR2: SGHRS and YFSETQ. CDR3 protein: CASSGEQGAEKLFF. In nucleotides, the CDR3 is TGCGCCAGCAGCGGGGAACAGGGGGCTGAAAAACTGTTTTTT. Together with reference TRBV5-1 and TRBJ1-4, the CDR3 gives the full variable domain: KAGVTQTPRYLIKTRGQQVTLSCSPISGHRSVSWYQQTPGQGLQFLFEYFSETQRNKGNFPGRFSGRQFSNSRSEMNVSTLELGDSALYLCASSGEQGAEKLFFGSGTQLSVL.

This clonotype was observed a few times. This rearrangement joins TRBV28 to TRBJ2-1; D gene ambiguous. The CDR3 is 16 residues long. Trimming removed 4 bases at V and 5 bases at J, with 18 bases between. Germline V gene lookup returns CDR1 MDHEN and CDR2 SYDVKM. The CDR3 region has the DNA TGTGCCAGCAGTTATTTGCCCAGGAACCCCCACAATGAGCAGTTCTTC. Translated, it gives CASSYLPRNPHNEQFF.

This clonotype was detected ten times or more. The rearrangement links TRBV6-5 to TRBJ2-3, with unresolved D. Germline V lookup: CDR1 MNHEY, CDR2 SVGAGI. The CDR3 runs 11 residues. V dropped 6 bases and J dropped 5 bases, with 6 bases sitting between them. The CDR3 loop is CASRLGDTQYF. The CDR3 DNA reads TGTGCCAGCAGATTGGGAGATACGCAGTATTTT.

The chain combines TRBV20-1 with TRBJ2-1; tentatively, D is TRBD2 (6 bases). The V gene's germline CDR1 is DFQATT and CDR2 SNEGSKA (reference sequence). The CDR3 runs to 11 residues. Trimming cost V 6 bases and J 14 bases, with 17 bases left between them. The CDR3 sequence is CSANRAEGKFF. The CDR3 DNA reads TGCAGTGCCAACAGAGCGGAGGGGAAGTTCTTC.

The rearrangement links TRBV29-1 to TRBJ2-2; maybe TRBD1 (5 bases). V was shortened by 2 bases and J by 2 bases, with 12 bases between the two germline ends. Germline V gene sequence: CDR1 SQVTM, CDR2 ANQGSEA. The CDR3 contains 15 residues. As DNA, the CDR3 is TGCAGCGTTGAATGGGGCAGGAGAAACACCGGGGAGCTGTTTTTT. This gives the protein CSVEWGRRNTGELFF.

The CDR3, as DNA: TGCGCCAGCAGCCCCGAGCGGGGGCTTGAAGAGACCCAGTACTTC. Amino acids: CASSPERGLEETQYF. J is TRBJ2-5 and V is TRBV5-1; 8 positions agree with TRBD2. Germline V gene lookup returns CDR1 SGHRS and CDR2 YFSETQ. J was trimmed by 3 bases and V by 4 bases; bases with no gene match: 8. The CDR3 contains 15 residues.

This clonotype was seen only a few times. The CDR3 nucleotides are TGTGCCAGCAGCCCGGGCAGGGGGGTCAATGAGCAGTTCTTC. This codes for CASSPGRGVNEQFF. The chain combines TRBV3-1 with TRBJ2-1; the D gene is possibly TRBD1 (7 bases). Trimming shortened V by 4 bases and J by 6 bases, and 13 bases separated the two germline ends. CDR3 length equals 14 residues. Per germline, CDR1 LGHDT and CDR2 YNNKEL (reference sequence).

This clonotype was seen ten or more times. The V gene is TRBV10-3, the J gene TRBJ1-2; no firm D call. This CDR3 contains 14 residues. Germline V CDR1 and CDR2: ENHRY, SYGVKD. Trimming took off 2 bases at V and 5 bases at J, with 12 bases between the two ends. Written as DNA, the CDR3 is TGTGCCATCAGTGAGGGTGGCATGGAATATGGCTACACCTTC. This codes for CAISEGGMEYGYTF.

The J gene is TRBJ2-6, the V gene TRBV7-8; no clear D gene. The ends were cut back, 3 bases at V and 0 bases at J, with 12 bases in the middle. Germline CDR1 SGHVS, CDR2 FQNEAQ. This CDR3 has 17 residues. CDR3 coding DNA: TGTGCCAGCAGCTTTTTAGAGGCTACCTCTGGGGCCAACGTCCTGACTTTC. This codes for CASSFLEATSGANVLTF.

The chain has TRBV18 and TRBJ2-2; the D is unclear. This CDR3 has 14 residues. V lost 3 bases, J lost 1 base, and 6 bases lay in between. Germline CDR1 and CDR2: KGHSH and LQKENI. This CDR3 reads CASSPVRNTGELFF. The CDR3 DNA follows: TGTGCCAGCTCACCCGTTCGGAACACCGGGGAGCTGTTTTTT. Full variable domain (outside the CDR3, taken from reference TRBV18 and TRBJ2-2): NAGVMQNPRHLVRRRGQEARLRCSPMKGHSHVYWYRQLPEEGLKFMVYLQKENIIDESGMPKERFSAEFPKEGPSILRIQQVVRGDSAAYFCASSPVRNTGELFFGEGSRLTVL.

This rearrangement joins TRBV10-2 to TRBJ2-7, with 9 positions matching TRBD2. CDR1 and CDR2 (germline): WSHSY, SAAADI. With 0 bases clipped from V and 4 bases from J, the junction kept 10 bases outside the gene matches. CDR3 length: 17 amino acids. Here the CDR3 DNA reads TGCGCCAGCAGTGAGTCCGCGGGAGGGCCCTACGAATACGAGCAGTACTTC. It is translated as CASSESAGGPYEYEQYF.

Concerning this clonotype itself: It may be a read error: a sequence one base away is much more abundant. V and J are TRBV27 and TRBJ2-3; 7 bases agree with TRBD2. Germline V CDR1 and CDR2: MNHEY, SMNVEV (reference sequence). The length of the CDR3 is 14 residues. The CDR3 here is CANSFGGSADTQYF. The CDR3 DNA is TGTGCCAACAGTTTTGGCGGGAGCGCAGATACGCAGTATTTT.

The chain is built from TRBV20-1 and TRBJ2-3, with 8 bases fitting TRBD2. Germline V gene lookup returns CDR1 DFQATT and CDR2 SNEGSKA (reference sequence). The CDR3 runs 15 residues. The J segment lost 4 bases and the V segment lost 1 base, leaving 7 bases of the junction unmatched. DNA for the CDR3: TGCAGTGCTAGAGCTAGCGGGCCTTGGGCAGATACGCAGTATTTT. It codes for CSARASGPWADTQYF.

The chain links TRBV18 to TRBJ1-1; a weak D match, TRBD1 (5 bases). Germline assignment: CDR1 KGHSH and CDR2 LQKENI. V lost 1 base, J lost 4 bases, and 16 bases lay in between. CDR3 length: 16 amino acids. CDR3 nucleotides: TGTGCCAGCTCACCACAGTCGATACCCCAGGGCACTGAAGCTTTCTTT. Translation: CASSPQSIPQGTEAFF. The whole variable domain, remainder taken from reference TRBV18 and TRBJ1-1, is NAGVMQNPRHLVRRRGQEARLRCSPMKGHSHVYWYRQLPEEGLKFMVYLQKENIIDESGMPKERFSAEFPKEGPSILRIQQVVRGDSAAYFCASSPQSIPQGTEAFFGQGTRLTVV.

The chain combines TRBV21-1 with TRBJ1-6; the table gives TRBD1 as D, unverified against the DNA. TRBV21-1 has pseudogene status. This CDR3 contains 14 residues. The CDR3 DNA sequence: TGTGCCAGCAGCAAAGTAGGGGTTTATTCACCCCTCCACTTT. Protein: CASSKVGVYSPLHF.

V is TRBV12-3 or TRBV12-4 and J is TRBJ2-3; 8 bases are a match to TRBD1. The ends lost 2 bases at V and 4 bases at J; junction bases unmatched: 5. The CDR3 is 15 residues long. The CDR3 bases are TGTGCCAGCAGTTTAACCGGGACAGGCCCAGATACGCAGTATTTT. Its protein product is CASSLTGTGPDTQYF.

Only a few counts were recorded for this clonotype. The chain combines TRBV9 with TRBJ2-1; D not certain. The CDR3 runs 15 residues. V was cut by 1 base and J by 7 bases, with 15 bases left in between. Looked up from germline, CDR1 is SGDLS and CDR2 is YYNGEE. The CDR3 here is CASSVLSVAPNEQFF. In DNA, the CDR3 is TGTGCCAGCAGCGTACTCTCCGTGGCCCCGAATGAGCAGTTCTTC.

The table lists this clonotype with many counts. This rearrangement joins TRBV14 to TRBJ2-7; possibly TRBD1 for D (6 bases). V shed 5 bases and J shed 2 bases, with 16 bases lying between them. Germline CDR1 SGHDN, CDR2 FVKESK. This CDR3 is built from 15 residues. The CDR3 region has the DNA TGTGCCAGCAGCGTGCGGACAGTGGGGACCTACGAGCAGTACTTC. Translated, it gives CASSVRTVGTYEQYF. Full variable domain (missing parts from reference TRBV14 and TRBJ2-7): EAGVTQFPSHSVIEKGQTVTLRCDPISGHDNLYWYRRVMGKEIKFLLHFVKESKQDESGMPNNRFLAERTGGTYSTLKVQPAELEDSGVYFCASSVRTVGTYEQYFGPGTRLTVT.

This clonotype occurred a few times. The chain uses TRBV28 and TRBJ2-4; either TRBD1 or TRBD2 may fit D (6 bases each). Germline CDR1 reads MDHEN; CDR2 reads SYDVKM. The CDR3 totals 10 residues. The CDR3 DNA reads as TGTGCAGTGGGGGGCAACATTCAGTACTTC. Translated, it gives CAVGGNIQYF.

V is TRBV6-5 and J is TRBJ1-1, with D unclear. CDR3 length: 14 amino acids. CDR1 is MNHEY, CDR2 SVGAGI, per germline. The CDR3 is CAVRVPPMNTEAFF. The CDR3 DNA is TGTGCAGTACGGGTCCCACCGATGAACACTGAAGCTTTCTTT.

This chain connects TRBV4-2 to TRBJ2-5, with unresolved D. The CDR3 is made up of 15 amino acids. CDR1 LGHNA and CDR2 YNFKEQ come from the germline V gene. V was clipped by 0 bases and J by 4 bases, with 12 bases between them. The DNA of the CDR3 is TGTGCCAGCAGCCAAGACGTTGTGGCTGGAGAGACCCAGTACTTC. Translation: CASSQDVVAGETQYF.

This rearrangement joins TRBV2 to TRBJ1-1; unclear D gene. Trimming removed 4 bases from V and 0 bases from J, with 6 bases in between. The CDR3 covers 13 residues. Germline CDR1 and CDR2: SNHLY and FYNNEI. DNA for the CDR3: TGTGCCAGCAGTGGAAACATGAACACTGAAGCTTTCTTT. Translated, it gives CASSGNMNTEAFF.

The chain is built from TRBV28 and TRBJ1-2; TRBD1 matches 11 bases. Germline values: CDR1 MDHEN, CDR2 SYDVKM. The ends lost 4 bases at V and 6 bases at J; junction bases unmatched: 10. The CDR3 contains 16 residues. The CDR3 nucleotides read TGTGCCAGCAGTTCACCCTGGACAGGGGGCAGGGATGGCTACACCTTC. Protein product: CASSSPWTGGRDGYTF.